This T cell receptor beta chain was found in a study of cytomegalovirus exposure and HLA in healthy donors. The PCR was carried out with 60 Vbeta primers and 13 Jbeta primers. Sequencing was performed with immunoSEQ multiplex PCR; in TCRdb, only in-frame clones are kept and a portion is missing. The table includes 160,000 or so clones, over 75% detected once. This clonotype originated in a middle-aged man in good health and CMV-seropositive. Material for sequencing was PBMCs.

CDR3 sequence (DNA): TGTGCCAGCAGCGCAGCGATGGACTTCATGAACACTGAAGCTTTCTTT. Protein: CASSAAMDFMNTEAFF. The chain links TRBV7-9 to TRBJ1-1; D is uncertain. The V end lost 5 bases, the J end lost 0 bases, and 16 bases lay between the germline ends. This CDR3 spans 16 amino acids. Germline V gives CDR1 SEHNR, CDR2 FQNEAQ (reference sequence).